The 32 T cell receptor beta chains below were found in one sample sequenced in a study of Ad26.COV2.S vaccination and SARS-CoV-2 variants. Measured with immunoSEQ multiplex PCR; TCRdb has only the in-frame clones, and not every one. The sample has a few hundred thousand clones, around 86% seen once. Treatment in this sample: 19 received Ad26.COV2.S at low or high dose, single or two shots; several received placebo; per-sample allocation not given. Collection of samples fell on day 63 after the first vaccine or placebo injection. Sample: peripheral blood, taken in a trial of Ad26.COV2.S vaccine versus placebo. These receptor sequences come from a person between 18 and 65 years old who received the Ad26.COV2.S COVID-19 vaccine or a placebo.

The chain couples TRBV9 to TRBJ1-2; the D is unclear. The CDR3 runs to 14 residues. The ends were cut back, 0 bases at V and 4 bases at J, with 10 bases in the middle. Per germline, CDR1 SGDLS and CDR2 YYNGEE. The CDR3 loop reads CASSVGGRSYGYTF. The CDR3 DNA reads TGTGCCAGCAGCGTAGGAGGCAGAAGCTATGGCTACACCTTC.

J is TRBJ2-5 and V is TRBV9; 10 nucleotides agree with TRBD1. J gave up 3 bases and V 3 bases, and 2 bases lay outside the gene matches. CDR3 length: 14 amino acids. CDR1 SGDLS and CDR2 YYNGEE come from the germline V gene. CDR3 coding DNA: TGTGCCAGCAGCGAAGGGACAGGGGAAGAGACCCAGTACTTC. This codes for CASSEGTGEETQYF.

V and J are TRBV5-1 and TRBJ2-3, with 9 bases lining up with TRBD2. The germline gives CDR1 SGHRS, CDR2 YFSETQ. Trimming removed 0 bases from V and 4 bases from J; junction bases left unmatched: 18. This CDR3 contains 20 residues. CDR3 sequence: CASSLELSRGGGAGADTQYF. The CDR3 region has the DNA TGCGCCAGCAGCTTGGAGTTGTCCCGAGGCGGGGGGGCCGGTGCAGATACGCAGTATTTT.

The chain carries TRBV9 and TRBJ1-1, with 10 positions matching TRBD1. V dropped 3 bases and J dropped 6; count of bases not matched to a gene: 8. This CDR3 contains 15 residues. Germline loops: CDR1 SGDLS, CDR2 YYNGEE. This CDR3 reads CASSAGQGVPAEAFF. The CDR3 DNA follows: TGTGCCAGCAGCGCCGGACAGGGGGTTCCGGCTGAAGCTTTCTTT. The whole variable domain, filled in from reference TRBV9 and TRBJ1-1, reads DSGVTQTPKHLITATGQRVTLRCSPRSGDLSVYWYQQSLDQGLQFLIQYYNGEERAKGNILERFSAQQFPDLHSELNLSSLELGDSALYFCASSAGQGVPAEAFFGQGTRLTVV.

This clone was observed a handful of times. The rearrangement links TRBV3-1 (or the pseudogene TRBV3-2) to TRBJ1-2, with D hard to call. With 1 base removed from V and 4 bases from J, the gap between germline ends came to 7 bases. The CDR3 is 13 amino acids. The germline V gene has CDR1 LGHDT and CDR2 YNNKEL (reference sequence). The CDR3 region has the DNA TGTGCCAGCAGCCAAGCCATCTTCTATGGCTACACCTTC. It encodes CASSQAIFYGYTF.

This clone was observed a single time. The rearrangement links TRBV27 to TRBJ1-5; 7 bases match TRBD1. The V gene's germline CDR1 is MNHEY and CDR2 SMNVEV (reference sequence). Trimming at V came to 0 bases and at J to 6 bases, leaving 5 bases not matched to a gene. The CDR3 length is 15 residues. The DNA of the CDR3 is TGTGCCAGCAGTTTATCACCAGGGGGTCTTCAGCCCCAGCATTTT. This codes for CASSLSPGGLQPQHF.

This clone occurred once. This CDR3 reads CASSSGGLYTDTQYF. The DNA for the CDR3 is TGCGCCAGCAGCTCCGGGGGGCTCTACACAGATACGCAGTATTTT. The rearrangement joins TRBV5-1 to TRBJ2-3, with D tentatively TRBD2 (7 bases). The V end lost 3 bases, the J end lost 2 bases, and 13 bases lay between the germline ends. The CDR3 sequence is 15 residues long. Germline V gene data show CDR1 as SGHRS and CDR2 as YFSETQ.

V is TRBV2 and J is TRBJ1-2; D gene ambiguous. In germline, CDR1 is SNHLY, CDR2 FYNNEI. V was clipped by 3 bases and J by 3 bases, with 11 bases between them. The CDR3 covers 14 residues. This chain's CDR3 is CASSDRNLYYGYTF. As DNA, the CDR3 is TGTGCCAGCAGTGACAGGAACCTTTACTATGGCTACACCTTC.

The chain carries TRBV9 and TRBJ1-2, with D possibly TRBD1 on 5 matching bases. Germline CDR1 is SGDLS and CDR2 is YYNGEE. The CDR3 runs 16 residues. Trimming removed 3 bases from V and 0 bases from J, with 15 bases in between. This chain's CDR3 is CASSAPGKGSNYGYTF. The CDR3 nucleotides read TGTGCCAGCAGCGCCCCAGGGAAGGGGTCTAACTATGGCTACACCTTC.

This chain connects TRBV19 to TRBJ2-7; unclear D gene. The V and J ends lost 1 base and 2 bases respectively, with 21 bases between them. Germline loops: CDR1 LNHDA, CDR2 SQIVND (reference sequence). The CDR3 extends over 18 amino acids. The CDR3 DNA follows: TGTGCCAGTAGTATAGTAGGCCGTACCCTGGTGGAACCCTACGAGCAGTACTTC. This gives the protein CASSIVGRTLVEPYEQYF. Filled out from reference TRBV19 and TRBJ2-7, the complete variable domain reads DGGITQSPKYLFRKEGQNVTLSCEQNLNHDAMYWYRQDPGQGLRLIYYSQIVNDFQKGDIAEGYSVSREKKESFPLTVTSAQKNPTAFYLCASSIVGRTLVEPYEQYFGPGTRLTVT.

This sequence joins TRBV5-1 and TRBJ2-3; tentatively, D is TRBD1 (5 bases). Germline-derived CDR1 and CDR2 are SGHRS and YFSETQ. CDR3 length equals 16 residues. V dropped 0 bases and J dropped 2 bases, with 13 bases sitting between them. The CDR3 region has the DNA TGCGCCAGCAGCTTGGGTGTAGGGGTCCTCACAGATACGCAGTATTTT. It codes for CASSLGVGVLTDTQYF. The variable domain in full, completed from reference TRBV5-1 and TRBJ2-3, reads KAGVTQTPRYLIKTRGQQVTLSCSPISGHRSVSWYQQTPGQGLQFLFEYFSETQRNKGNFPGRFSGRQFSNSRSEMNVSTLELGDSALYLCASSLGVGVLTDTQYFGPGTRLTVL.

Of note for this clone: Other DNA variants within this sample encode the same CDR3. J is TRBJ2-5 and V is TRBV3-1 (or the pseudogene TRBV3-2); no clear D. V gave up 2 bases and J gave up 2 bases, with 0 bases separating them. The CDR3 loop spans 11 amino acids. CDR1 is LGHDT, CDR2 YNNKEL, per germline (reference sequence). The CDR3 loop is CASSQQETQYF. In DNA form, the CDR3 reads TGTGCCAGCAGCCAACAAGAGACCCAGTACTTC.

The rearrangement links TRBV4-1 to TRBJ2-1; 11 nucleotides align to TRBD2. The V and J ends lost 5 bases and 8 bases, in that order; junction bases with no gene match: 11. This CDR3 comprises 16 residues. Germline CDR1 reads MGHRA; CDR2 reads YSYEKL. For the CDR3, the DNA is TGCGCCAGCAGCTACGTCGTAGCGGGGGGGCCTCATGAGCAGTTCTTC. This translates into CASSYVVAGGPHEQFF.

The V gene is TRBV13, the J gene TRBJ2-7; 9 positions agree with TRBD1. Germline V gene data show CDR1 as PRHDT and CDR2 as FYEKMQ (reference sequence). The CDR3 sequence is 16 residues long. The V segment lost 4 bases and the J segment 0 bases; nucleotides outside the gene matches: 7. For the CDR3, the DNA is TGTGCCAGCAGCTACTCCGGGACAGGGTTCTCCTACGAGCAGTACTTC. This codes for CASSYSGTGFSYEQYF.

The genes are TRBV3-1 (or the pseudogene TRBV3-2) and TRBJ2-1; 7 bases fit TRBD2. V lost 10 bases and J lost 1; bases outside the gene matches: 4. This CDR3 comprises 13 residues. The germline CDR1 and CDR2 sequences are LGHDT and YNNKEL (reference sequence). Here the CDR3 reads CANKRGSYNEQFF. DNA for the CDR3: TGTGCCAATAAGCGGGGATCCTACAATGAGCAGTTCTTC.

Points on this clone: Other DNA sequences within the sample encode an identical CDR3. CDR3 amino acids: CASSVDSNYGYTF. In nucleotides, the CDR3 is TGTGCCAGCAGCGTAGATAGCAACTATGGCTACACCTTC. The J gene is TRBJ1-2, the V gene TRBV9, with D unresolved. The V end lost 0 bases, the J end lost 2 bases, and 5 bases lay between the germline ends. CDR3 length: 13 amino acids. Germline CDR1 reads SGDLS; CDR2 reads YYNGEE.

J is TRBJ1-2 and V is TRBV18; the match to TRBD1 covers 7 bases. The CDR3 has 17 amino acids. CDR1 and CDR2 from the germline V gene are KGHSH and LQKENI. The ends lost 4 bases at V and 7 bases at J; junction bases unmatched: 18. The CDR3 loop is CASSLTGLETGIRGYTF. CDR3 coding DNA: TGTGCCAGCTCACTGACGGGTTTGGAGACAGGGATACGTGGCTACACCTTC. The full variable domain, in which reference TRBV18 and TRBJ1-2 provide the parts outside the CDR3, is NAGVMQNPRHLVRRRGQEARLRCSPMKGHSHVYWYRQLPEEGLKFMVYLQKENIIDESGMPKERFSAEFPKEGPSILRIQQVVRGDSAAYFCASSLTGLETGIRGYTFGSGTRLTVV.

The rearrangement links TRBV7-8 to TRBJ2-7; 8 bases agree with TRBD2. CDR1 and CDR2 (germline): SGHVS, FQNEAQ. This CDR3 spans 13 amino acids. Trimming took 3 bases from V and 4 from J; bases not matched to a gene: 2. CDR3 nucleotides: TGTGCCAGCAGCTTCGGGGGGGCGTACGAGCAGTACTTC. Translating it yields CASSFGGAYEQYF.

This chain connects TRBV15 to TRBJ1-6, with unresolved D. The CDR3 is made up of 15 amino acids. V dropped 0 bases and J dropped 7 bases, with 10 bases sitting between them. Germline-derived CDR1 and CDR2 are LNHNV and YYDKDF (reference sequence). CDR3 DNA: TGTGCCACCAGCAGAGACGTTGATCGAAATTCACCCCTCCACTTT. Its translation is CATSRDVDRNSPLHF.

As for this clone: Additional DNA sequences in this sample encode the identical CDR3. The V gene is TRBV20-1, the J gene TRBJ2-7; D remains ambiguous. Germline CDR1 and CDR2: DFQATT and SNEGSKA (reference sequence). This CDR3 is built from 11 residues. The V end lost 6 bases, the J end lost 3 bases, and 9 bases lay between the germline ends. CDR3 sequence reads: CSARGVYEQYF. The CDR3 coding sequence is TGCAGTGCACGTGGGGTCTACGAGCAGTACTTC.

The V gene is TRBV14, the J gene TRBJ1-1; no clear D. This CDR3 has 13 residues. Trimming removed 1 base at V and 6 bases at J, with 9 bases between. Germline CDR1 reads SGHDN; CDR2 reads FVKESK. CDR3 in DNA: TGTGCCAGCAGCCAAGTGGATAGGTCTGAAGCTTTCTTT. Its protein is CASSQVDRSEAFF.

This sequence joins TRBV6-2 or TRBV6-3 and TRBJ1-2; D may be TRBD1 (5 bases). This CDR3 spans 13 amino acids. CDR1 MNHEY and CDR2 SVGEGT come from the germline V gene. The ends were cut back, 6 bases at V and 4 bases at J, with 12 bases in the middle. The CDR3 coding sequence is TGTGCCAGCAGCCCCCAGGGAGTCTATGGCTACACCTTC. It codes for CASSPQGVYGYTF.

V gene TRBV5-4 combines with J gene TRBJ1-1, with no clear D. V lost 4 bases and J 1 base, leaving 11 bases between the germline ends. The CDR3 consists of 14 residues. The germline CDR1 and CDR2 sequences are SGHNT and YYREEE (reference sequence). The CDR3 sequence is CASSPNRGNTEAFF. CDR3 DNA: TGTGCCAGCAGCCCAAATCGGGGGAACACTGAAGCTTTCTTT.

The chain couples TRBV15 to TRBJ1-2; D might be TRBD1 (5 bases). The germline CDR1 and CDR2 sequences are LNHNV and YYDKDF (reference sequence). Trimming cost V 7 bases and J 4 bases, with 16 bases left between them. The CDR3 spans 14 residues. The CDR3: CATTTDSAVYGYTF. The CDR3 nucleotides are TGTGCCACCACCACTGACAGCGCAGTCTATGGCTACACCTTC.

This clone was detected once. V gene TRBV7-3 combines with J gene TRBJ1-3, with D tentatively TRBD1 (5 bases). Germline V lookup: CDR1 SGHTA, CDR2 FQGTGA. This CDR3 contains 16 residues. The V and J ends lost 1 base and 0 bases respectively, with 10 bases between them. The chain's CDR3 is CASSLSGAHSGNTIYF. The CDR3, as DNA: TGTGCCAGCAGCTTAAGCGGGGCCCACTCTGGAAACACCATATATTTT.

The chain recombines TRBV5-5 with TRBJ1-2; D call uncertain. The CDR3 totals 13 residues. V was clipped by 4 bases and J by 3 bases, with 10 bases between them. Germline V gene data show CDR1 as SGHKS and CDR2 as YYEKEE (reference sequence). CDR3 nucleotide sequence: TGTGCCAGCAGCCCCATCGGACACTATGGCTACACCTTC. Its protein product is CASSPIGHYGYTF.

This chain joins TRBV3-1 (or the pseudogene TRBV3-2) and TRBJ1-1; 8 bases agree with TRBD1. The trim removed 3 bases at V and 4 bases at J, leaving 4 bases unmatched. Germline V lookup: CDR1 LGHDT, CDR2 YNNKEL (reference sequence). The CDR3 spans 14 residues. The CDR3 bases are TGTGCCAGCAGCCAGGACAGGGTTAGCACTGAAGCTTTCTTT. It is translated as CASSQDRVSTEAFF.

This clone showed up just a few times. V is TRBV4-1 and J is TRBJ1-1, with TRBD1 matching over 7 bases. The ends lost 2 bases at V and 7 bases at J; junction bases unmatched: 7. CDR3 length: 14 residues. Looked up from germline, CDR1 is MGHRA and CDR2 is YSYEKL. This CDR3 reads CASSQSGQLGEAFF. The CDR3 nucleotides read TGCGCCAGCAGCCAATCGGGACAGCTTGGTGAAGCTTTCTTT.

This rearrangement joins TRBV19 to TRBJ2-2; D is perhaps TRBD1 (5 bases). CDR3 size: 16 residues. Germline V gives CDR1 LNHDA, CDR2 SQIVND (reference sequence). Trimming stripped 5 bases from V and 0 bases from J, with 13 bases between. The CDR3 DNA reads TGTGCCAGTAGTGTATTGTGGGGCACGAACACCGGGGAGCTGTTTTTT. Its translation is CASSVLWGTNTGELFF.

The sample holds one count of this clone. The chain combines TRBV5-5 with TRBJ1-1; TRBD1 might be the D (6 bases). The V and J ends lost 7 bases and 3 bases respectively, with 16 bases between them. The CDR3 contains 14 residues. In germline, CDR1 is SGHKS, CDR2 YYEKEE (reference sequence). The chain's CDR3 is CASVPGARDTEAFF. CDR3 nucleotides: TGTGCCAGCGTACCGGGGGCAAGAGACACTGAAGCTTTCTTT.

The CDR3 bases are TGTGCCAGCAGCTTAGGGGGGCAGAACACTGAAGCTTTCTTT. This translates into CASSLGGQNTEAFF. This sequence joins TRBV11-1 and TRBJ1-1, with a tentative D call TRBD1 (6 bases). Between the trimmed V and J ends, which lost 1 base and 1 base, there was a span of 7 bases. Germline V gene sequence: CDR1 SGHAT, CDR2 FQDESV (reference sequence). There are 14 residues in the CDR3. The full variable domain, completed using reference TRBV11-1 and TRBJ1-1, is EAEVAQSPRYKITEKSQAVAFWCDPISGHATLYWYRQILGQGPELLVQFQDESVVDDSQLPKDRFSAERLKGVDSTLKIQPAELGDSAMYLCASSLGGQNTEAFFGQGTRLTVV.

This clone has only one observation. The CDR3 DNA follows: TGTGCCAGCAGCGAGGGGCCCGCCGTGACAGATACGCAGTATTTT. Amino acid sequence: CASSEGPAVTDTQYF. The V and J genes are TRBV6-5 and TRBJ2-3; D possibly matches TRBD1 or TRBD2 (5 bases each). Germline-derived CDR1 and CDR2 are MNHEY and SVGAGI. The CDR3 extends over 15 amino acids. Trimming left V 6 bases short and J 3 bases short, with 16 bases between.